The T cell receptor beta chain described here comes from a study of blood T cell repertoires in COVID-19. Study-level information: Specimens from acute and convalescent COVID-19 originated in the United States, Italy and Spain. T cells, B-cell-depleted T cells, or PBMCs provided the cDNA or gDNA that served as material.

Recruited during active infection, patients (from Seattle) were subsequently followed longitudinally. This CDR3 contains 14 residues. Germline V lookup: CDR1 MNHEY, CDR2 SVGAGI. The junction had 5 bases not matched to a gene; V was cut back by 5 bases and J by 3 bases. Source study methods: How many nucleated cells were present was estimated from reference gene primer amplification. Some clones are missing from TCRdb's copy, which holds only in-frame ones; the method was immunoSEQ multiplex PCR. V and J calls and clone size follow that table, whereas D and trimming were derived from the DNA. Of 250,000 to 350,000 clones listed, roughly 80% were seen once; the top ten hold about 1.6%.

The chain is built from TRBV6-5 and TRBJ2-7, with 9 nucleotides matching TRBD1. This receptor was identified in a human donor with COVID-19, enrolled during active disease. The donor label of this sample is uncertain. The sequenced sample was peripheral blood. In DNA, the CDR3 is TGTGCCAGCAGTCCACAGGGGGCCAACTACGAGCAGTACTTC. This encodes CASSPQGANYEQYF.